This TCR beta chain is from a study of shared clonotypes between healthy human individuals. Study overall: Researchers assigned three CD4 naive, three CD4 memory, two CD8 naive and one CD8 memory plate to each donor. Study-wide points: Rarefaction showed that sequencing of sorted subsets was incomplete (despite large depth).

A single count supports this clone. Antigen unknown. The CDR3 length is 13 residues. V was shortened by 1 base and J by 8 bases, with 11 bases between the two germline ends. Germline V gives CDR1 LNHDA, CDR2 SQIVND (reference sequence). Per sorted-subset replicate PCR, input was approximately 180 ng DNA, representing about 30,000 T cell genomes. Data came from immunoSEQ multiplex PCR; TCRdb stores just in-frame clones and leaves some out. The sample has some 1 million clones, roughly 70% seen once. This TCR was recovered from a man aged 18 to 30 in good health. The sample consisted of memory CD4+ T cells sorted from blood. This sample's subset: CD45RA-negative fraction. The V and J genes are TRBV19 and TRBJ1-2; D unresolved. The CDR3 loop reads CASSIGPGEGYTF. Written as DNA, the CDR3 is TGTGCCAGTAGTATAGGACCCGGTGAGGGCTACACCTTC.